This TCR beta chain was obtained from a study of blood T cell repertoires in COVID-19. Study-wide context: Acute and convalescent COVID-19 specimens originated in the United States, Italy and Spain. Sources were T cells, B-cell-depleted T cells, or PBMCs; the material itself was cDNA or gDNA.

The CDR3 runs 12 residues. Germline CDR1 SNHLY, CDR2 FYNNEI. Trimming removed 7 bases at V and 5 bases at J, with 11 bases between. The authors' processing: Estimation of nucleated cell counts relied on the amplification of reference gene primers. Data came from immunoSEQ multiplex PCR; TCRdb stores just in-frame clones and leaves some out. That table supplies the V and J calls and clone size; D and trimming were determined from the DNA. The data hold about 380,000 clones, with roughly 77% observed a single time. Material for sequencing was peripheral blood. The chain is built from TRBV2 and TRBJ1-2; tentative D call: TRBD1 (5 bases). This TCR derives from a human donor with acute or convalescent COVID-19. The donor label of this sample is uncertain. CDR3 residues: CASNLRGYGYTF. CDR3 sequence (DNA): TGTGCCAGCAACCTACGGGGGTATGGCTACACCTTC.